Listed here are 17 T cell receptor beta chains from one sample, sequenced in a study of siplizumab effects on memory and regulatory T cells. Measured with immunoSEQ multiplex PCR; TCRdb has only the in-frame clones, and not every one. Of some 70,000 clones in the sample, around 90% were seen once. Sequenced: Tregs sorted from blood. The receptor set was obtained from a human donor in good health.

CDR3 protein: CASSPTHDSYGYTF. The CDR3 nucleotides read TGTGCCAGCAGTCCTACCCACGACAGCTATGGCTACACCTTC. The V and J genes are TRBV28 and TRBJ1-2; a weak D match, TRBD1 (5 bases). The CDR3 consists of 14 residues. Trimming shortened V by 5 bases and J by 4 bases, and 14 bases separated the two germline ends. Germline CDR1 and CDR2: MDHEN and SYDVKM.

This clone was picked up one time. This chain's CDR3 is CAWSPWTGATYGYTF. In DNA form, the CDR3 reads TGTGCCTGGAGTCCTTGGACAGGGGCGACCTATGGCTACACCTTC. This chain links TRBV30 with TRBJ1-2; 9 bases map to TRBD1. Germline-derived CDR1 and CDR2 are GTSNPN and SVGIG (reference sequence). This CDR3 comprises 15 residues. The trim removed 2 bases at V and 4 bases at J, leaving 8 bases unmatched.

The rearrangement uses TRBV29-1 and TRBJ1-1; no firm D call. V was clipped by 6 bases and J by 5 bases, with 10 bases between them. CDR1 SQVTM and CDR2 ANQGSEA come from the germline V gene. CDR3 length: 11 amino acids. Written as DNA, the CDR3 is TGCAGCGTGGGCCTCTATACTGAAGCTTTCTTT. It translates to CSVGLYTEAFF.

The rearrangement uses TRBV15 and TRBJ2-1; 9 nucleotides line up with TRBD2. Per the germline V gene, CDR1 is LNHNV and CDR2 is YYDKDF (reference sequence). This CDR3 comprises 15 residues. Germline trimming cut 5 bases from V and 5 bases from J; bases unmatched to any gene: 7. CDR3 region: CATSGGLALNNEQFF. The CDR3, as DNA: TGTGCCACCAGCGGGGGACTAGCATTAAACAATGAGCAGTTCTTC.

This clone has only one observation. The chain couples TRBV18 to TRBJ2-5; the D is unclear. Germline-derived CDR1 and CDR2 are KGHSH and LQKENI. V lost 6 bases, J lost 2 bases, and 4 bases lay in between. The CDR3 spans 11 residues. CDR3 in amino acids: CASSVQETQYF. CDR3 DNA sequence: TGTGCCAGCTCCGTACAAGAGACCCAGTACTTC.

The J gene is TRBJ2-7, the V gene TRBV5-4, with D tentatively TRBD2 (6 bases). The CDR3 consists of 17 residues. Germline V CDR1 and CDR2: SGHNT, YYREEE (reference sequence). V dropped 9 bases and J dropped 4 bases, with 29 bases sitting between them. In DNA form, the CDR3 reads TGTGCCACCACCCGGGAGAATAGCGGCAGTTTAGGGTACGAGCAGTACTTC. Translated, it gives CATTRENSGSLGYEQYF.

The chain couples TRBV6-7 to TRBJ2-7; D call uncertain. TRBV6-7 carries the ORF label, with uncertain function. Trimming shortened V by 1 base and J by 4 bases, and 5 bases separated the two germline ends. The CDR3 is made up of 12 amino acids. CDR3 loop: CASSYFRYEQYF. In DNA form, the CDR3 reads TGTGCCAGCAGTTACTTCAGGTACGAGCAGTACTTC.

The chain joins TRBV18 to TRBJ2-7; 8 bases map to TRBD1. V was clipped by 5 bases and J by 6 bases; unmatched bases: 6. From germline, CDR1 is KGHSH and CDR2 LQKENI. The CDR3 length is 13 residues. CDR3 bases: TGTGCCAGCTCATACGGGACAGGTCCCGAGCAGTACTTC. This encodes CASSYGTGPEQYF.

The chain links TRBV7-2 to TRBJ2-7; TRBD1 agrees at 10 bases. CDR1 is SGHTA and CDR2 is FQGNSA in the germline V gene. V lost 7 bases, J lost 2 bases, and 8 bases stayed unmatched. The length of the CDR3 is 15 residues. CDR3 DNA sequence: TGTGCCAGCAAAGATCCGGGACAGGGGACCTACGAGCAGTACTTC. Translated: CASKDPGQGTYEQYF. The whole variable domain, remainder taken from reference TRBV7-2 and TRBJ2-7, is GAGVSQSPSNKVTEKGKDVELRCDPISGHTALYWYRQSLGQGLEFLIYFQGNSAPDKSGLPSDRFSAERTGGSVSTLTIQRTQQEDSAVYLCASKDPGQGTYEQYFGPGTRLTVT.

The gene calls are TRBV7-8 and TRBJ2-7, with D unresolved. Trimming left V 3 bases short and J 2 bases short, with 8 bases between. The germline V gene has CDR1 SGHVS and CDR2 FQNEAQ. The CDR3 loop spans 13 amino acids. The CDR3 DNA sequence: TGTGCCAGCAGCTTCCATGGCGCCTACGAGCAGTACTTC. This encodes CASSFHGAYEQYF.

The chain joins TRBV6-1 to TRBJ1-1; no clear D gene. Germline values: CDR1 MNHNS, CDR2 SASEGT. The CDR3 is 13 residues long. With 4 bases removed from V and 1 base from J, the gap between germline ends came to 7 bases. The chain's CDR3 is CASSARGNTEAFF. CDR3 nucleotides: TGTGCCAGCAGTGCACGAGGGAACACTGAAGCTTTCTTT.

J is TRBJ2-3 and V is TRBV5-1; 12 nucleotides align to TRBD2. This CDR3 is built from 16 residues. The germline V gene has CDR1 SGHRS and CDR2 YFSETQ. With 2 bases clipped from V and 5 bases from J, the junction kept 6 bases outside the gene matches. Written as DNA, the CDR3 is TGCGCCAGCAGCTTCCGTCTAGCGGGAGGGCAAGATACGCAGTATTTT. Translated, it gives CASSFRLAGGQDTQYF.

The CDR3 reads CASSFVVLAGSSYNEQFF. In DNA, the CDR3 is TGTGCCAGCAGCTTCGTCGTCCTAGCGGGTAGCTCCTACAATGAGCAGTTCTTC. The gene calls are TRBV5-6 and TRBJ2-1; 8 nucleotides match TRBD2. This CDR3 is built from 18 residues. Germline-derived CDR1 and CDR2 are SGHDT and YYEEEE. V lost 2 bases to trimming and J lost 0 bases; unmatched junction nucleotides: 10. Complete variable domain (other parts from reference TRBV5-6 and TRBJ2-1): DAGVTQSPTHLIKTRGQQVTLRCSPKSGHDTVSWYQQALGQGPQFIFQYYEEEERQRGNFPDRFSGHQFPNYSSELNVNALLLGDSALYLCASSFVVLAGSSYNEQFFGPGTRLTVL.

The chain uses TRBV5-6 and TRBJ2-7; the match to TRBD2 covers 10 bases. This CDR3 contains 15 residues. Germline-derived CDR1 and CDR2 are SGHDT and YYEEEE. The V segment lost 4 bases and the J segment 1 base; nucleotides outside the gene matches: 5. The CDR3 protein is CASSAGLAVSYEQYF. The CDR3 DNA sequence: TGTGCCAGCAGCGCAGGACTAGCGGTTTCCTACGAGCAGTACTTC.

The chain joins TRBV7-1 to TRBJ2-3; TRBD2 is a possible D gene (6 bases). TRBV7-1 is identified as an open reading frame with a role that is uncertain. The V gene lost 4 bases and the J gene lost 3 bases, with 17 bases spanning the gap. The CDR3 runs to 16 residues. The DNA for the CDR3 is TGTGCCAGCAGCTTAGCGGCTAGAGGTTTGACAGATACGCAGTATTTT. Encoded protein: CASSLAARGLTDTQYF.

The chain uses TRBV6-1 and TRBJ1-1, with 7 bases aligning to TRBD1. CDR1 is MNHNS and CDR2 is SASEGT in the germline V gene. Trimming cost V 6 bases and J 8 bases; bases outside gene matches: 12. The length of the CDR3 is 14 residues. The CDR3, as DNA: TGTGCCAGCAGCCTAGGACAGGTGGGCGTGGAAGCTTTCTTT. Its protein product is CASSLGQVGVEAFF.

V gene TRBV28 combines with J gene TRBJ1-2; D ambiguous. This CDR3 is 13 amino acids long. Germline V CDR1 and CDR2: MDHEN, SYDVKM. V was cut by 7 bases and J by 0 bases, with 9 bases left in between. CDR3 sequence: CASTGAANYGYTF. The CDR3, as DNA: TGTGCCAGCACGGGCGCCGCTAACTATGGCTACACCTTC.